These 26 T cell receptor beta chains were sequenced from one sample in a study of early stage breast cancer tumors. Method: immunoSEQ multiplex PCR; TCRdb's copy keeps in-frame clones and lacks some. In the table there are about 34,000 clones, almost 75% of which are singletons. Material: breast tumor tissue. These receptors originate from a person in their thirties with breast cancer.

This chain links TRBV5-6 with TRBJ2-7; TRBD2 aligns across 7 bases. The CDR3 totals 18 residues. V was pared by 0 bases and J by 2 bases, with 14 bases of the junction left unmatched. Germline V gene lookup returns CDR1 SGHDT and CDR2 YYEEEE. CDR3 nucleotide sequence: TGTGCCAGCAGCTTGGCGGTCGCGGGAGACGACTCAGCCTACGAGCAGTACTTC. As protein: CASSLAVAGDDSAYEQYF.

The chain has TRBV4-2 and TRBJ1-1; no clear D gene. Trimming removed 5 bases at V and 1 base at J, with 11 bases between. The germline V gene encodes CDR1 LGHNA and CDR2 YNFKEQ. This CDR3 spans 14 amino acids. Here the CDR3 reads CASSFPARNTEAFF. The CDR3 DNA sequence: TGTGCCAGCAGCTTCCCGGCGAGGAACACTGAAGCTTTCTTT.

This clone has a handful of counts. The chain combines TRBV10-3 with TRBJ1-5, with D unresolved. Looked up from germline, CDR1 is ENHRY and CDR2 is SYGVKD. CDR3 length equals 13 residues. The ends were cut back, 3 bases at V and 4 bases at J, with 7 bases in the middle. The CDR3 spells CAISESLNQPQHF. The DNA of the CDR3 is TGTGCCATCAGTGAATCCCTGAATCAGCCCCAGCATTTT.

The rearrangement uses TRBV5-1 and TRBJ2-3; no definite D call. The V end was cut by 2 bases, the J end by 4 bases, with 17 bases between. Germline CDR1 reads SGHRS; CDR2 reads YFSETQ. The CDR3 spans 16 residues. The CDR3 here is CASSFAGPLPADTQYF. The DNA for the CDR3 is TGCGCCAGCAGCTTCGCAGGCCCCTTGCCGGCAGATACGCAGTATTTT.

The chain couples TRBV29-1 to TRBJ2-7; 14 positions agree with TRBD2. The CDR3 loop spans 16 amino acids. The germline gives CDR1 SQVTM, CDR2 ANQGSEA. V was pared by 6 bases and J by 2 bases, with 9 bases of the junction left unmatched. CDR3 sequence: CSVLQTSGRGAYEQYF. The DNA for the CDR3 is TGCAGCGTCCTCCAGACTAGCGGGAGGGGTGCCTACGAGCAGTACTTC.

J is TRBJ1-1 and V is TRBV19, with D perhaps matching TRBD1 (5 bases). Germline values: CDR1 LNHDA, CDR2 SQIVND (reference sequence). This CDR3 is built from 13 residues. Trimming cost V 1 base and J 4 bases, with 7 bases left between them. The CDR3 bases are TGTGCCAGTAGTATAGGGGGGTTCACTGAAGCTTTCTTT. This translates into CASSIGGFTEAFF.

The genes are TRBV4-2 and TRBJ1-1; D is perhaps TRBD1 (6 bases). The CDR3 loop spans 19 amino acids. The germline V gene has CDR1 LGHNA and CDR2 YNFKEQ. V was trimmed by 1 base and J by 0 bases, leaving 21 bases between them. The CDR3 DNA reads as TGTGCCAGCAGCCAAGGCGTAGCAGGGGTAATAAGGGTGAACACTGAAGCTTTCTTT. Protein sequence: CASSQGVAGVIRVNTEAFF.

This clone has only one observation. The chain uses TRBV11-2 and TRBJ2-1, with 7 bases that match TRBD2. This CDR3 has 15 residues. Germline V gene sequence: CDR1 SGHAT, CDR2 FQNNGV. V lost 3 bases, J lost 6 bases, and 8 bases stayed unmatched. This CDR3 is CASSFAGVVGNEQFF. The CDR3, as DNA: TGTGCCAGCAGCTTCGCGGGAGTGGTGGGCAATGAGCAGTTCTTC.

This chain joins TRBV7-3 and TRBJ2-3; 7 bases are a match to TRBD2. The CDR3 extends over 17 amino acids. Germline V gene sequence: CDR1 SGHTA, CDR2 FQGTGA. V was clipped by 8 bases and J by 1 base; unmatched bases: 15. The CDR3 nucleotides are TGTGCCAGCTCCCTTGAGAGACCTACTAGCGGCACAGATACGCAGTATTTT. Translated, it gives CASSLERPTSGTDTQYF.

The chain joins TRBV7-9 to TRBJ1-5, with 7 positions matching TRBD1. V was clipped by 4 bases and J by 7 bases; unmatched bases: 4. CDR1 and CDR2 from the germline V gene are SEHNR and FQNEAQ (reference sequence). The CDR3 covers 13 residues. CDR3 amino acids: CASSSQGDQPQHF. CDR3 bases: TGTGCCAGCAGCTCCCAGGGGGACCAGCCCCAGCATTTT.

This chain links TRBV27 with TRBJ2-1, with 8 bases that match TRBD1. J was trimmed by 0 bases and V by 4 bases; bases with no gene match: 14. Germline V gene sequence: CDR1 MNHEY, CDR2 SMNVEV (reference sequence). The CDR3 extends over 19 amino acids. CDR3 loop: CASSSNIRTGLSSYNEQFF. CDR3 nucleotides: TGTGCCAGCAGTTCCAATATCCGGACAGGGTTGAGCTCCTACAATGAGCAGTTCTTC.

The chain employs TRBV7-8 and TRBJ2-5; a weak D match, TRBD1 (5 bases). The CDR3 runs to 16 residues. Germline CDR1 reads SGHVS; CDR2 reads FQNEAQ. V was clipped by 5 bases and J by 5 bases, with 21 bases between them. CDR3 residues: CASSGRLARAPETQYF. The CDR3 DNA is TGTGCCAGCAGCGGACGGTTAGCCAGGGCCCCCGAGACCCAGTACTTC.

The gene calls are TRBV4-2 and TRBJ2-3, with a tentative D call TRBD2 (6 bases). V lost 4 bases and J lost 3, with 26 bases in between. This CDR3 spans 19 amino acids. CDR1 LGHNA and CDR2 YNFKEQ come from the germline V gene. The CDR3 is CASSPAGWTFKYGTDTQYF. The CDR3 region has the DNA TGTGCCAGCAGCCCCGCGGGGTGGACCTTTAAATACGGAACAGATACGCAGTATTTT.

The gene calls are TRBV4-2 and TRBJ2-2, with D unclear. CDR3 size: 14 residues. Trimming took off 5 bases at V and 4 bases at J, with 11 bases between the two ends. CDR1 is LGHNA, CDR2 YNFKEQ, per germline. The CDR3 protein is CASSTLDRTGELFF. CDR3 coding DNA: TGTGCCAGCAGCACATTAGATCGCACCGGGGAGCTGTTTTTT.

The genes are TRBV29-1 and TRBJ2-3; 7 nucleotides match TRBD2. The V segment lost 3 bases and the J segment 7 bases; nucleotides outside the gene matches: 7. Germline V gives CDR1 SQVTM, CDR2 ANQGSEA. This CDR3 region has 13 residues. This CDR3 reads CSVEATSVNTQYF. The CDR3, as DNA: TGCAGCGTTGAGGCCACTAGCGTGAATACGCAGTATTTT.

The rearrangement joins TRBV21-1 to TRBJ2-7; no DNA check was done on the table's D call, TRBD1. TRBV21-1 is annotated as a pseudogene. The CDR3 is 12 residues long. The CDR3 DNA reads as TGTGCCAGCTTCAGGGTTCTGTACGAGCAGTACTTC. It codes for CASFRVLYEQYF.

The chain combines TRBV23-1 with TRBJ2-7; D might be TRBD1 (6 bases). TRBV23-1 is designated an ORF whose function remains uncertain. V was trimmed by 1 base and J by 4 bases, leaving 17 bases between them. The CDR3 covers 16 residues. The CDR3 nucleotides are TGCGCCAGCAGTCAATGTCTGGGGCGCACAGGGTACGAGCAGTACTTC. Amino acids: CASSQCLGRTGYEQYF.

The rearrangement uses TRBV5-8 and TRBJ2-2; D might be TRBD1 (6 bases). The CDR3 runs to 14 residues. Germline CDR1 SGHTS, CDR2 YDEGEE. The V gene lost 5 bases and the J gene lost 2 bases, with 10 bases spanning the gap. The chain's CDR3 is CASRTGVNTGELFF. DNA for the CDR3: TGTGCCAGCAGGACAGGCGTCAACACCGGGGAGCTGTTTTTT. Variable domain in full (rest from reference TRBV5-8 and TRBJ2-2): EAGVTQSPTHLIKTRGQQATLRCSPISGHTSVYWYQQALGLGLQFLLWYDEGEERNRGNFPPRFSGRQFPNYSSELNVNALELEDSALYLCASRTGVNTGELFFGEGSRLTVL.

For the CDR3, the DNA is TGCGCCAGCAGCCCCCCCGCGGGAGCCACAGATACGCAGTATTTT. This codes for CASSPPAGATDTQYF. V is TRBV5-1 and J is TRBJ2-3; TRBD2 matches at 7 bases. V lost 4 bases and J lost 2; bases outside the gene matches: 7. Germline CDR1 and CDR2: SGHRS and YFSETQ. There are 15 residues in the CDR3.

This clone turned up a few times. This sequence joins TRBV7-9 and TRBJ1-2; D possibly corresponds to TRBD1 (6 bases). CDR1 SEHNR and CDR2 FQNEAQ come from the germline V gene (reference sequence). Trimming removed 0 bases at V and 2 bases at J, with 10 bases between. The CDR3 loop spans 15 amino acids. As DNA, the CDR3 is TGTGCCAGCAGCTTAGCGACAGGAGGAAACTATGGCTACACCTTC. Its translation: CASSLATGGNYGYTF.

DNA for the CDR3: TGTGCCAGCAGCTCCCCGGGACAGCCCTATGGCTACACCTTC. Residues: CASSSPGQPYGYTF. The chain joins TRBV7-2 to TRBJ1-2, with 7 positions matching TRBD1. J gave up 4 bases and V 4 bases, and 6 bases lay outside the gene matches. The CDR3 extends over 14 amino acids. The germline CDR1 and CDR2 sequences are SGHTA and FQGNSA. The full variable domain, with the rest looked up from reference TRBV7-2 and TRBJ1-2, is GAGVSQSPSNKVTEKGKDVELRCDPISGHTALYWYRQSLGQGLEFLIYFQGNSAPDKSGLPSDRFSAERTGGSVSTLTIQRTQQEDSAVYLCASSSPGQPYGYTFGSGTRLTVV.

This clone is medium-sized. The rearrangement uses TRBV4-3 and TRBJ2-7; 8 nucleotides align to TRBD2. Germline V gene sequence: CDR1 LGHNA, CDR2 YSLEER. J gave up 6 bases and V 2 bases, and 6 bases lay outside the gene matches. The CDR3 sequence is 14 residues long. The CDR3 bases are TGCGCCAGCAGCCAACGTAGCGGGATAGTCGAGCAGTACTTC. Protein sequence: CASSQRSGIVEQYF.

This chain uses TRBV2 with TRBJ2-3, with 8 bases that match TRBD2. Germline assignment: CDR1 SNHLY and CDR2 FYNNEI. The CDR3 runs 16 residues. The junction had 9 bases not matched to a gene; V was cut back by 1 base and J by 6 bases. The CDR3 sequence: CASSEGSVRGGDTQYF. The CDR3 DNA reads TGTGCCAGCAGTGAAGGATCAGTACGGGGGGGGGATACGCAGTATTTT.

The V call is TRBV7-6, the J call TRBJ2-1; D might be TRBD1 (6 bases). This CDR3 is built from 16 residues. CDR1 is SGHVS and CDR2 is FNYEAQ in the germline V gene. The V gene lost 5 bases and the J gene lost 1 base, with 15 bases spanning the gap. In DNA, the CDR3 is TGTGCCAGCAGCCCCAGGGACACCCGTTCCTACAATGAGCAGTTCTTC. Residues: CASSPRDTRSYNEQFF.

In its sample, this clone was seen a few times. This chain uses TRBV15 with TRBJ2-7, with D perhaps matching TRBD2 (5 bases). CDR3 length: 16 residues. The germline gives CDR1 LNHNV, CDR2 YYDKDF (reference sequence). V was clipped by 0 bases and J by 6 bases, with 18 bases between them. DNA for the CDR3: TGTGCCACCAGCAGAGATGGCCCAGTGGGAGATCTCGAGCAGTACTTC. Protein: CATSRDGPVGDLEQYF.

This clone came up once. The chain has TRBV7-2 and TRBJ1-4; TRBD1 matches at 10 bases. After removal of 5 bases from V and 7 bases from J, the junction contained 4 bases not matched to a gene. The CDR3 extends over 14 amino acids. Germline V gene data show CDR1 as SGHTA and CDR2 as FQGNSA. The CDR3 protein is CASSEGQGSEKLFF. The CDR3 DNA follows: TGTGCCAGCAGCGAGGGACAGGGGAGTGAAAAACTGTTTTTT.